There are a few counts of the clone carrying this T cell receptor beta chain. What it binds is unknown. V dropped 3 bases and J dropped 3; count of bases not matched to a gene: 2. The CDR3 sequence is 15 residues long. Per the germline V gene, CDR1 is DFQATT and CDR2 is SNEGSKA (reference sequence). From the 5' RACE reads, TCRdb called clonotypes with MiXCR, one entry per CDR3 protein. The sample has a few hundred thousand distinct CDR3 sequences; roughly 31% are singletons. The data stem from a study of identical twins' blood T cells. At the level of the study: About twelve libraries, six alpha and six beta, gave about 49 million reads. Overall study results and limits: Shared CDR3 clonotype counts between two donors mainly tracked the product of their cloneset sizes, twins included. Each donor's most abundant TCRbeta clonotypes shared more CDR3 sequences with her twin than unrelated donors.

This TCR was sampled from a woman aged 18-49 years in good health. Sequencing was carried out using PBMCs. The V and J genes are TRBV20-1 and TRBJ2-1; 13 positions match TRBD2. CDR3 in amino acids: CSASTSGRVYNEQFF. CDR3 DNA sequence: TGCAGTGCTAGTACTAGCGGGAGGGTCTACAATGAGCAGTTCTTC.